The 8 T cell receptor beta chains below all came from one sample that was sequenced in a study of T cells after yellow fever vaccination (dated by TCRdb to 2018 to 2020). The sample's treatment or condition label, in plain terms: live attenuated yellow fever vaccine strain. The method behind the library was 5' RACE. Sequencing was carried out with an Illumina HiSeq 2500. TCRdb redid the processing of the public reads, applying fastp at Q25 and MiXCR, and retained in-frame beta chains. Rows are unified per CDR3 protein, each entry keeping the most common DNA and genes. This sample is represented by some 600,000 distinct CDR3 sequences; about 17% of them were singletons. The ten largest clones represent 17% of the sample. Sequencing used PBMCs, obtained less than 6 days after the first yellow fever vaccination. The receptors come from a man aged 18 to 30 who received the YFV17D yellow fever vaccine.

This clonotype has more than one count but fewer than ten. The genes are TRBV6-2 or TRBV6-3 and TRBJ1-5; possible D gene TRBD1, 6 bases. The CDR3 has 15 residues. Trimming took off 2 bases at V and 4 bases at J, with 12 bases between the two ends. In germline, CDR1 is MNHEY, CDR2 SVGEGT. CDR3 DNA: TGTGCCAGCAGTTACCGGGGGCCGTGGAATCAGCCCCAGCATTTT. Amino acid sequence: CASSYRGPWNQPQHF.

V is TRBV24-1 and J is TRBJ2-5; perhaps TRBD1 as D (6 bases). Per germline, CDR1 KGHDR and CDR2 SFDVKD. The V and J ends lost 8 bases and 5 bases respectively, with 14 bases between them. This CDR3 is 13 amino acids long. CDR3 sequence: CATTSGARETQYF. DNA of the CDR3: TGTGCCACCACCTCAGGGGCGAGGGAGACCCAGTACTTC.

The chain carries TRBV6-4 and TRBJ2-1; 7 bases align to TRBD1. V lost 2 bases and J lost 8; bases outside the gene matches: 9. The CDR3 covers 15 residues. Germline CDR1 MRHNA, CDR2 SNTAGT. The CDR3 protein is CASSDLTGPSHEQFF. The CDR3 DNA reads TGTGCCAGCAGTGACCTGACAGGGCCGTCCCATGAGCAGTTCTTC.

CDR3 amino acids: CASSLHGVAEAFF. CDR3 sequence (DNA): TGTGCCAGCAGTTTACACGGGGTTGCTGAAGCTTTCTTT. The chain links TRBV12-3 or TRBV12-4 to TRBJ1-1; D is unresolved. Trimming removed 2 bases at V and 6 bases at J, with 10 bases between. The CDR3 is 13 residues long.

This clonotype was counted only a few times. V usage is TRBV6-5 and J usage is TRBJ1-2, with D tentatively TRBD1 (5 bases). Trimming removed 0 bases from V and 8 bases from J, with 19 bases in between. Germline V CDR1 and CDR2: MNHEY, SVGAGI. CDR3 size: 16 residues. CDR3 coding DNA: TGTGCCAGCAGTTACTCGAGTACAGGAAACGTACGGGGCTACACCTTC. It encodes CASSYSSTGNVRGYTF.

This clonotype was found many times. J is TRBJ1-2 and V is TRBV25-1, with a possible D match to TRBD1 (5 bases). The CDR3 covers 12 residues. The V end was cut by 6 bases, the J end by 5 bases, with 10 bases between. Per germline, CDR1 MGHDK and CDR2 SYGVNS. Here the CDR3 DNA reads TGTGCCAGCAGCGACTGGGGGTATGGCTACACCTTC. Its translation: CASSDWGYGYTF.

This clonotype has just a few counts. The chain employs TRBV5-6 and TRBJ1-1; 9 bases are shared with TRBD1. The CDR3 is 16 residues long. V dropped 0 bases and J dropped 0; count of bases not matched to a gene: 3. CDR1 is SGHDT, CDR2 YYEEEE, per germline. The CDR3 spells CASSLAGQGMNTEAFF. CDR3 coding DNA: TGTGCCAGCAGCTTGGCGGGACAGGGAATGAACACTGAAGCTTTCTTT.

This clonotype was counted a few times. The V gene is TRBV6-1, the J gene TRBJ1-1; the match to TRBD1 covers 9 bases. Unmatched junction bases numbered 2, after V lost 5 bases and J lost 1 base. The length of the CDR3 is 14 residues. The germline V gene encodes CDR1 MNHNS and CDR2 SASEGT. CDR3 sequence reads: CASSRQGENTEAFF. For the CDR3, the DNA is TGTGCCAGCAGTAGACAGGGGGAGAACACTGAAGCTTTCTTT.